Below, 4 T cell receptor beta chains from the same sample are listed, as sequenced in a study of blood T cells in healthy people across ages. Through a sample-barcoded 5' primer and a J-beta primer mix, a second PCR was run for roughly 7 to 11 cycles. TCRdb recomputed calls from the 5' RACE reads with MiXCR, one row per CDR3 protein. The table has approximately 1,000,000 distinct CDR3 sequences, roughly two fifths seen once; the top ten hold around 13%. The sample comprised blood. Source of these receptors: a man aged 18 to 29 in good health.

The chain couples TRBV4-3 to TRBJ1-4, with TRBD1 identical over 7 bases. The CDR3 runs 16 residues. J was trimmed by 8 bases and V by 1 base; bases with no gene match: 10. The germline gives CDR1 LGHNA, CDR2 YSLEER. The CDR3 loop reads CASSQGPGQFGEKLFF. CDR3 nucleotides: TGCGCCAGCAGCCAAGGACCGGGACAGTTTGGAGAAAAACTGTTTTTT.

This clonotype occurred many times. V gene TRBV20-1 combines with J gene TRBJ2-3; D tentatively fits TRBD1 or TRBD2 (5 bases each). The CDR3 has 15 residues. The ends were cut back, 2 bases at V and 0 bases at J, with 12 bases in the middle. The germline CDR1 and CDR2 sequences are DFQATT and SNEGSKA (reference sequence). CDR3 DNA sequence: TGCAGTGCTAGACGGGACGGCTCTAGCACAGATACGCAGTATTTT. This sequence encodes CSARRDGSSTDTQYF.

The chain joins TRBV7-2 to TRBJ2-3; D gene uncertain. CDR3 length: 14 amino acids. CDR1 and CDR2 (germline): SGHTA, FQGNSA. Trimming removed 2 bases at V and 4 bases at J, with 10 bases between. As DNA, the CDR3 is TGTGCCAGCAGCTTATCTGTCGAGGCAGATACGCAGTATTTT. Translation: CASSLSVEADTQYF.

V and J are TRBV7-2 and TRBJ2-1; 10 bases agree with TRBD2. CDR1 and CDR2 (germline): SGHTA, FQGNSA. V was clipped by 2 bases and J by 7 bases; unmatched bases: 8. This CDR3 contains 16 residues. The DNA for the CDR3 is TGTGCCAGCAGCTTACCCCCTAGCGGGAGAGGAAATGAGCAGTTCTTC. Protein sequence: CASSLPPSGRGNEQFF.